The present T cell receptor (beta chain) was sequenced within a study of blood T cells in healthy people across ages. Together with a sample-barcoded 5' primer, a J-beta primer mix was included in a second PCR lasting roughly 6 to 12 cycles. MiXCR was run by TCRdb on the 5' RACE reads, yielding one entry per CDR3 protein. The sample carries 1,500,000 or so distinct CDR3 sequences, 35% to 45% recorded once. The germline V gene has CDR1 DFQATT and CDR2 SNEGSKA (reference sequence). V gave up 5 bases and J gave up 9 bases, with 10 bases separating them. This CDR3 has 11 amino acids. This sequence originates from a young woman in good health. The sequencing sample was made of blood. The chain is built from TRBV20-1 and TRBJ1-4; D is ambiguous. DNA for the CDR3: TGCAGTGCTTCGACGACACAAAAACTGTTTTTT. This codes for CSASTTQKLFF.